This T cell receptor beta chain was profiled in a study of cytomegalovirus exposure and HLA in healthy donors. Primers: 60 Vbeta forward and 13 Jbeta reverse. This table comes from immunoSEQ multiplex PCR, and its TCRdb copy is limited to in-frame clones, with some not included. The sample totals 80,000 to 95,000 clones. This CDR3 region has 13 residues. Germline CDR1 is SNHLY and CDR2 is FYNNEI. Deletions cut 8 bases from V and 8 bases from J, with 18 bases between. The V gene is TRBV2, the J gene TRBJ1-2; a weak D match, TRBD1 (6 bases). Sequencing was performed on PBMCs. The TCR comes from a man in his fifties in good health and CMV-seropositive. The DNA for the CDR3 is TGTGCCAGCTCCCTCGGACAGTCGCGAGGCTACACCTTC. The encoded protein is CASSLGQSRGYTF.